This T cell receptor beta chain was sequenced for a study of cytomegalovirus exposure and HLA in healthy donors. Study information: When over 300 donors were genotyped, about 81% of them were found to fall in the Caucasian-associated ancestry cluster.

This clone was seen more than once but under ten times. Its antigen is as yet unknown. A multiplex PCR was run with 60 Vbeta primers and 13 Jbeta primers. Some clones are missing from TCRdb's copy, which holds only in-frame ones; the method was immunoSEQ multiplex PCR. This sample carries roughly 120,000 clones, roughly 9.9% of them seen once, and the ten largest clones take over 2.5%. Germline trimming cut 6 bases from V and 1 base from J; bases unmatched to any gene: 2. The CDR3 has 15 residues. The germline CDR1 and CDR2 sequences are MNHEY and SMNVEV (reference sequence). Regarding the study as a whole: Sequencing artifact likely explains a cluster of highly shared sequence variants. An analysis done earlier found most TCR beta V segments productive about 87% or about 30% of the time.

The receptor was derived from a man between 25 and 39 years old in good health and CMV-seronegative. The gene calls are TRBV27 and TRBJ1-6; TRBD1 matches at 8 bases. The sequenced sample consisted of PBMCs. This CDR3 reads CASRGQGSYNSPLHF. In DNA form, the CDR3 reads TGTGCCAGCAGAGGACAGGGTTCCTATAATTCACCCCTCCACTTT.